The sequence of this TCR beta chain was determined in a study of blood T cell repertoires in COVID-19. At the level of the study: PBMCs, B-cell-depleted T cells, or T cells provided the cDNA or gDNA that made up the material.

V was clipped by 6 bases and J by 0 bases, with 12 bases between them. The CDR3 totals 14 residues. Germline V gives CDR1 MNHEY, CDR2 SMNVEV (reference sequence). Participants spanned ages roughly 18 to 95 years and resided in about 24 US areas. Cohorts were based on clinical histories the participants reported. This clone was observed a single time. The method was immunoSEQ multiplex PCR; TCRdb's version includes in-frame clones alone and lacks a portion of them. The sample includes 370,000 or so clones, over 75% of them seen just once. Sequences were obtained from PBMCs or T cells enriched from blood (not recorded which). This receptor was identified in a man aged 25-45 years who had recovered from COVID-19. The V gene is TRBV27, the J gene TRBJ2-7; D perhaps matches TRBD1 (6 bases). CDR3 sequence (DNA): TGTGCCAGCAGAGACCAGGGGTACTCCTACGAGCAGTACTTC. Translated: CASRDQGYSYEQYF.